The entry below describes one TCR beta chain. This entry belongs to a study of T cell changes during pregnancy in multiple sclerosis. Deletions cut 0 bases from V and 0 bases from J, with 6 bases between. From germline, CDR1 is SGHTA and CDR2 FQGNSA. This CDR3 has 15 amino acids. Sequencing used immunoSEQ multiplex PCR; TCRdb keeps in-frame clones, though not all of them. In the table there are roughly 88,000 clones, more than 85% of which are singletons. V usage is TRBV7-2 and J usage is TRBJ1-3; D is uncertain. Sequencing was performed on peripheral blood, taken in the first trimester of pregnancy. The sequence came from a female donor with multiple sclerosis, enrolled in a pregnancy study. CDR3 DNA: TGTGCCAGCAGCTTAGCATTTCTCTCTGGAAACACCATATATTTT. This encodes CASSLAFLSGNTIYF.